The present T cell receptor beta chain was sequenced within a study of T-cell memory formation after mild COVID-19. Only a few counts were recorded for this clonotype. Antigen: not known. General study results and limits: CD4/CD8 balance characterized clones contracting day 15 to 85, and CD4+ skew characterized later expanders. Some SARS-CoV-2-responding clones were already detected in memory before infection. Mainly CM and EM harbored the contracting CD4+ clones; mainly EMRA harbored the CD8+ ones.

Each CDR3 protein gets one entry after TCRdb re-called the 5' RACE reads with MiXCR. The table lists about 340,000 distinct CDR3 sequences, approximately 13% of them singletons, with over 20% in the top ten. The junction had 4 bases not matched to a gene; V was cut back by 4 bases and J by 1 base. The V gene's germline CDR1 is LGHDT and CDR2 YNNKEL (reference sequence). The CDR3 spans 16 residues. The rearrangement uses TRBV3-1 and TRBJ2-3; 11 nucleotides agree with TRBD2. Sequencing was done on a sample of PBMCs or a T cell subset sorted from them (not recorded which). This receptor was identified in a man younger than 35 who had mild COVID-19 (a few samples of this study predate the infection). Cell type and time point are not known. DNA of the CDR3: TGTGCCAGCAGCCGGCGGACTAGCGGGCGCACAGATACGCAGTATTTT. This translates into CASSRRTSGRTDTQYF.